The 11 T cell receptor beta chains below were found in one sample sequenced in a study of tumor-infiltrating lymphocytes in primary liver carcinoma. The input was around 500 ng total RNA; TCR beta cDNA was made from it with a constant-region primer. Three nested multiplex PCR rounds of slightly modified ARM-PCR generated TCR beta libraries. Rounds one and two of PCR, each of 9 to 11 cycles, were primed with TRBV1-TRBV30 forward primers and a C-beta reverse primer. TCRdb re-called the multiplex PCR reads with MiXCR, one entry per CDR3 protein. The sample has about 190,000 distinct CDR3 sequences, just under 85% seen once. Unsorted bulk tissue, roughly 20-32 mg of it, served as the source for co-extraction of RNA and DNA. The sequenced sample was tumor tissue from primary liver carcinoma. These receptor sequences come from a man aged 35 to 55 with primary liver carcinoma and hepatitis B virus infection.

In regard to this clonotype: One end of the junction does not line up with germline, which may come from a read error. The J gene is TRBJ2-7, the V gene TRBV11-2; D might be TRBD1 (6 bases). There are 15 residues in the CDR3. Germline lookup yields CDR1 SGHAT and CDR2 FQNNGV. This CDR3 is CISSLRWAGENEQYF. In nucleotides, the CDR3 is TGTATCAGCAGCTTACGATGGGCAGGGGAAAACGAGCAATACTTC.

This clonotype was counted at least ten times. The V and J genes are TRBV5-1 and TRBJ2-1, with 10 bases aligning to TRBD2. The V gene end was trimmed by 1 base and the J gene end by 6 bases; junction bases not matched to a gene: 7. This CDR3 contains 16 residues. The germline V gene has CDR1 SGHRS and CDR2 YFSETQ. CDR3: CASSLTLAGGGNEQFF. In DNA, the CDR3 is TGCGCCAGCAGCTTGACTTTAGCGGGAGGCGGCAATGAGCAGTTCTTC.

This clonotype has a single count. This chain uses TRBV29-1 with TRBJ2-5; tentative D call: TRBD1 (5 bases). In germline, CDR1 is SQVTM, CDR2 ANQGSEA. V was shortened by 0 bases and J by 5 bases, with 13 bases between the two germline ends. This CDR3 region has 14 residues. The DNA of the CDR3 is TGCAGCGTTGAAGATTTCGGACAAGGCGAGACCCAGTACTTC. Amino acids: CSVEDFGQGETQYF.

A word on this clonotype: It is likely a read error, because the conserved phenylalanine at the end of the CDR3 is missing. The rearrangement links TRBV29-1 to TRBJ2-5; D may correspond to TRBD1 or TRBD2 (7 bases each). This CDR3 has 13 amino acids. The germline CDR1 and CDR2 sequences are SQVTM and ANQGSEA. The CDR3 protein is CSISSRGRETQYS. The CDR3 DNA sequence: TGCAGCATTTCATCCAGGGGGAGGGAGACTCAGTACTCC.

To note about this clonotype: Germline and junction disagree at one end, which may indicate a read error. The V call is TRBV6-5, the J call TRBJ1-2; D unclear. The V gene's germline CDR1 is MNHEY and CDR2 SVGAGI. This CDR3 spans 15 amino acids. The DNA for the CDR3 is TGTGCCAGCAGTCGACCCTCGACATGGAACTACGGCTACATCTTC. Amino acids: CASSRPSTWNYGYIF.

This clonotype was detected ten times or more. V is TRBV6-1 and J is TRBJ1-4; no clear D gene. Trimming removed 0 bases at V and 0 bases at J, with 8 bases between. The CDR3 consists of 16 residues. Germline assignment: CDR1 MNHNS and CDR2 SASEGT. CDR3 protein: CASSEAGIATNEKLFF. CDR3 nucleotides: TGTGCCAGCAGTGAAGCGGGTATTGCAACTAATGAAAAACTGTTTTTT.

A remark on this clonotype: At one end, the junction sequence differs from germline, possibly due to a read error. This chain connects TRBV5-4 to TRBJ2-7; D unresolved. Germline V gene sequence: CDR1 SGHNT, CDR2 YYREEE (reference sequence). CDR3 length equals 14 residues. DNA for the CDR3: TGTGCCAGCAGACCCGACCTCTCATCCAGCGAGCAGTGTTTC. This sequence encodes CASRPDLSSSEQCF.

About this clonotype: A junction boundary mismatches the germline segment, possibly from a read error. The chain carries TRBV6-1 and TRBJ2-1; 9 bases are shared with TRBD2. CDR3 length: 19 amino acids. The germline V gene encodes CDR1 MNHNS and CDR2 SASEGT. Here the CDR3 DNA reads TGTGCCAGCAGTGAAGCCTCAGGGGGGCTAGCGGGAATCTACATTGAGCAGTTCTTT. Residues: CASSEASGGLAGIYIEQFF.

Regarding this clonotype: At one end the junction does not follow the germline gene, possibly because of a read error. The chain combines TRBV4-3 with TRBJ2-3; 8 nucleotides line up with TRBD2. The CDR3 is 20 amino acids. Germline V CDR1 and CDR2: LGHNA, YSLEER. Written as DNA, the CDR3 is TGCCCCAGTAGCCAAGATCTTCCCTGCGGGACCAGCGGGAGAGCAGATACGCAGTATTTT. Its translation: CPSSQDLPCGTSGRADTQYF.

This clonotype was counted only a few times. The V and J genes are TRBV5-1 and TRBJ2-1; D not resolved. Looked up from germline, CDR1 is SGHRS and CDR2 is YFSETQ. The CDR3 sequence is 14 residues long. V was cut by 0 bases and J by 5 bases, with 9 bases left in between. Written as DNA, the CDR3 is TGCGCCAGCAGCTTGGGACCGTTTAACAATGAGCAGTTCTTC. Translating it yields CASSLGPFNNEQFF.

Points on this clonotype: The junction does not match germline at one end; this may be a read error. This chain connects TRBV29-1 to TRBJ1-1, with D unresolved. The CDR3 runs 13 residues. Germline V gene sequence: CDR1 SQVTM, CDR2 ANQGSEA. CDR3 sequence: CNVGARLNTEAFF. The CDR3 DNA follows: TGCAACGTTGGCGCCCGACTGAACACTGAAGCTTTTTTT.